These T cell receptor beta chains were read from a single sample in a study of T-cell reconstitution after alpha-beta-depleted transplantation in children. Via MiXCR, TCRdb re-called the PCR reads, giving one row per CDR3 protein. The repertoire includes over 200,000 distinct CDR3 sequences, approximately 10% of them detected once, and 28% sits in the top ten. The sample in question was PBMCs, obtained before TCRalphabeta/CD19-depleted stem cell transplant. These receptors originate from a child under two years old with acute myeloid leukemia, due to receive a stem cell transplant. Each CDR3 is given with its conserved first and last residue. The order of the fields is D gene, J gene, V gene, clone size, CDR3 DNA, CDR3 protein. A D gene is named only where the DNA matches it firmly. Size is stated for part of the rows, as once, few or many counts, or as a class when the clone is expanded.

>TRBD2|TRBJ2-3|TRBV5-1|many
TGCGCCAGCAGTTTAGCGGGATCGGCAGCAGATACGCAGTATTTT
CASSLAGSAADTQYF
>TRBD1|TRBJ1-5|TRBV12-3/TRBV12-4|many
TGTGCCAGCAGCCGACAGGGTTGGCAGCCCCAGCATTTT
CASSRQGWQPQHF
>.|TRBJ1-1|TRBV20-1|many
TGCAGTGTAGGGCTAGGGAGGACTGAAGCTTTCTTT
CSVGLGRTEAFF
>TRBD1|TRBJ1-2|TRBV12-3/TRBV12-4|many
TGTGCCAGCAGTTTAGGGACAGGCTATGGCTACACCTTC
CASSLGTGYGYTF
>.|TRBJ2-3|TRBV29-1|few
TGCAGCGTTGAAGCAGGGGGCACAGATACGCAGTATTTT
CSVEAGGTDTQYF
>TRBD1|TRBJ2-7|TRBV24-1|many
TGTGCCACCGGTCAGGGGGTTGGCCACGAGCAGTACTTC
CATGQGVGHEQYF
>TRBD1|TRBJ1-1|TRBV29-1|many
TGCAGCGTTGTGGGGACAGCCTCTGAAGCTTTCTTT
CSVVGTASEAFF
>TRBD2|TRBJ2-1|TRBV4-2|many
TGTGCCAGCAGCCGTTTCGGGACTAGCGGGAGCAATGAGCAGTTCTTC
CASSRFGTSGSNEQFF
>.|TRBJ2-7|TRBV10-3|many
TGTGCCATCAGTGAGGACAGGTCCTACGAGCAGTACTTC
CAISEDRSYEQYF
>.|TRBJ2-7|TRBV7-2|many
TGTGCCAGCAGCTTTGATCAGTACGAGCAGTACTTC
CASSFDQYEQYF
>TRBD2|TRBJ2-7|TRBV6-2/TRBV6-3|.
TGTGCCAGCAGTTACTCGCTAGCGGGGGGATACTACGAGCAGTACTTC
CASSYSLAGGYYEQYF
>.|TRBJ2-7|TRBV29-1|many
TGCAGCGCCGGGGACTACGAGCAGTACTTC
CSAGDYEQYF
>.|TRBJ2-5|TRBV12-3/TRBV12-4|many
TGTGCCAGCAGTCCCGATGCGGGAACCCAAGAGACCCAGTACTTC
CASSPDAGTQETQYF
>.|TRBJ2-4|TRBV18|many
TGTGCCAGCTCACCTGTCCGGACAGTAGCCAAAAACATTCAGTACTTC
CASSPVRTVAKNIQYF
>TRBD1|TRBJ2-5|TRBV7-2|many
TGTGCCAGCAGCTCCTCCGGGACAGGGGAAGAGACCCAGTACTTC
CASSSSGTGEETQYF
>.|TRBJ1-3|TRBV29-1|many
TGCAGCGTCGAGGACCCGGGCACCATATATTTT
CSVEDPGTIYF
>.|TRBJ1-6|TRBV5-1|many
TGCGCCAGCAGCCGGGGCGACAGCGAGTATAATTCACCCCTCCACTTT
CASSRGDSEYNSPLHF
>.|TRBJ1-3|TRBV29-1|many
TGCAGCGTCATAGAAGGTTTAAACACCATATATTTT
CSVIEGLNTIYF
>.|TRBJ1-2|TRBV5-5|few
TGTGCCAGCAGCTTGAACGTGGGCTATGGCTACACCTTC
CASSLNVGYGYTF
>TRBD1|TRBJ1-2|TRBV5-1|.
TGCGCCAGCAGCTTGCCCCATCCGGGACAGTTGGGCTACACCTTC
CASSLPHPGQLGYTF
>.|TRBJ2-2|TRBV10-3|many
TGTGCCATCAGTGAGTCGGCAGCTAACACCGGGGAGCTGTTTTTT
CAISESAANTGELFF
>.|TRBJ1-5|TRBV12-3/TRBV12-4|many
TGTGCCAGCAGCGGACAGCTCGGCGATCAGCCCCAGCATTTT
CASSGQLGDQPQHF
>TRBD2|TRBJ2-2|TRBV5-6|few
TGTGCCAGCAGCTTGCGGGGCGGGAGGACCACCGGGGAGCTGTTTTTT
CASSLRGGRTTGELFF
>.|TRBJ2-7|TRBV14|many
TGTGCCAGCAGCGGGGGGACAAGTCTATTCTACGAGCAGTACTTC
CASSGGTSLFYEQYF
>.|TRBJ2-2|TRBV11-2|many
TGTGCCAGCAGCTTAGAGCCCCCCGGACGGGGGAACACCGGGGAGCTGTTTTTT
CASSLEPPGRGNTGELFF
>.|TRBJ2-5|TRBV20-1|many
TGCAGTGCTCGGGGACCCCAAGAGACCCAGTACTTC
CSARGPQETQYF
>TRBD1|TRBJ2-5|TRBV7-9|many
TGTGCCAGCAGCTCCAGGGGGAAGACCCAGTACTTC
CASSSRGKTQYF
>.|TRBJ2-1|TRBV2|many
TGTGCCAGCAGTGTGGGGCCGGATAATGAGCAGTTCTTC
CASSVGPDNEQFF
>TRBD2|TRBJ2-5|TRBV5-1|.
TGCGCCAGCAGCCGTACTAGCGATGGGGCGCAAGAGACCCAGTACTTC
CASSRTSDGAQETQYF
>.|TRBJ1-2|TRBV12-3/TRBV12-4|many
TGTGCCAGCAGTTTCCGACAGGACCTGTTTCTCTATGGCTACACCTTC
CASSFRQDLFLYGYTF
>.|TRBJ2-1|TRBV11-1|many
TGTGCCAGCAGCACCCTACTGGGGCTCTACAATGAGCAGTTCTTC
CASSTLLGLYNEQFF
>.|TRBJ2-2|TRBV25-1|many
TGTGCCAGCAAGCGCCCGAACACCGGGGAGCTGTTTTTT
CASKRPNTGELFF
>.|TRBJ1-5|TRBV28|many
TGTGCCAGCATCTTCCCAGGGCCCGGTCAGCCCCAGCATTTT
CASIFPGPGQPQHF
>.|TRBJ2-2|TRBV10-1|.
TGCGCCAGCAGTGAGGCTGGGCGGGGATCGAACACCGGGGAGCTGTTTTTT
CASSEAGRGSNTGELFF
>.|TRBJ1-5|TRBV29-1|many
TGCAGCGTTTTAGTCGGAGCCAATCAGCCCCAGCATTTT
CSVLVGANQPQHF
>.|TRBJ2-2|TRBV18|many
TGTGCCACCTCCGAGAGGGTCAGCACCGGGGAGCTGTTTTTT
CATSERVSTGELFF
>TRBD2|TRBJ2-2|TRBV11-3|many
TGTGCCAGCACCCCATGGCGGGAGGCTACGAACACCGGGGAGCTGTTTTTT
CASTPWREATNTGELFF
>.|TRBJ2-3|TRBV20-1|many
TGCAGTGCCGGGACTGCAACGCAGTATTTT
CSAGTATQYF
>TRBD2|TRBJ2-2|TRBV7-2|.
TGTGCCAGCAGCCCCTGGACTAGCGGAACGAACACCGGGGAGCTGTTTTTT
CASSPWTSGTNTGELFF
>.|TRBJ2-7|TRBV12-3/TRBV12-4|many
TGTGCCAGCAGTTTAGGGCAGGGGGACTTGTACGAGCAGTACTTC
CASSLGQGDLYEQYF